This T cell receptor beta chain was observed in a study of early T cells in non-severe SARS-CoV-2 infection. Overall study context: With bulk RNA from unsorted whole blood as input, sequencing yielded unpaired chains.

MiXCR, run by TCRdb on the 5' RACE reads, gives a single entry per CDR3 protein. The table shows some 82,000 distinct CDR3 sequences, with 12% occurring only once. This clonotype was found a few times. V lost 1 base, J lost 5 bases, and 7 bases lay in between. There are 13 residues in the CDR3. V is TRBV12-3 or TRBV12-4 and J is TRBJ2-3, with no clear D. This clonotype originated in an adult who was a healthcare worker with PCR-confirmed SARS-CoV-2 infection or an uninfected control (not recorded which). The sample consisted of whole blood. CDR3 coding DNA: TGTGCCAGCAGTTTAGAAGAGGAAGATACGCAGTATTTT. Its translation is CASSLEEEDTQYF.